This record covers a single T cell receptor delta chain. In its sample, this clone was seen a few times. Its antigen has not been determined. No base quality information exists; no much larger clone differs at one position. The library was generated by RT-PCR. The reads were generated on an Illumina MiSeq. Clones were re-identified by TCRdb from the public reads with CATT, and rows with the same DNA were merged. Recorded for this sample are about 2,000 delta-chain clones; 15% to 20% of them occurred a single time. The ten top clones hold around 13% of the sample. The data stem from a study of gamma-delta T cells after stem cell transplantation (dated by TCRdb to the mid-2010s). From the cysteine through the phenylalanine, the CDR3 covers 19 amino acids. This entry keeps only the CDR3 DNA: 57 bases, framed from base 1. Trimming removed 3 bases from V and 2 bases from J; the gene matches leave 8 bases unexplained. CDR1 and CDR2 were assigned from the germline V gene as GEAIGNYY and EKD.

Sequencing used gamma-delta T cells. This receptor chain uses TRDV2 and TRDJ3; 11 junctional bases match TRDD3. This clonotype originated in a human donor. It is not recorded whose cells these are; they may come from a transplant donor. This table probably holds off-target reads from a library built for another chain. The CDR3 has the sequence CACDSGGGYATWDTRQMFF. The nucleotide sequence is given as TGTGCCTGTGACTCCGGTGGGGGATACGCGACCTGGGACACCCGACAGATGTTTTTC.